This T cell receptor beta chain was identified during a study of regulatory T cells in long-lasting Graves disease (dated by TCRdb to the early 2020s). Turning to the overall study: To count as having persistent Graves' disease, a patient had to have received antithyroid drug treatment for over 5 years with TSH receptor autoantibodies remaining persistently positive. The study was conducted in China and was registered as a clinical trial. Antithyroid drugs had been taken for about 10.3 years on average by persistent Graves' disease patients in the clinical cohort. This study used TCR sequencing and RNA sequencing of peripheral blood to compare persistent Graves' disease patients against newly diagnosed Graves' disease patients. A total of 33 samples were covered by TCR sequencing, comprising approximately 13 persistent and approximately 20 newly diagnosed Graves' disease patients. General study outcomes and caveats: Only the TCR beta chain was sequenced and analyzed. Lower TCR Shannon entropy and fewer highly expanded clones were observed in persistent Graves' disease patients than in newly diagnosed patients, which suggested clonal expansion. The small sample size was acknowledged by the authors as a limitation that may reduce accuracy. Because the primary lesion, thyroid tissue, could not be accessed, the study looked at peripheral blood alone. TRBV28, TRBJ1-2 and TRBJ2-5 were preferentially used in persistent disease, while TRBV20-1 and TRBJ2-1 were favored in newly diagnosed disease. Patients with persistent disease shared more public clonotypes (around 2,500) than newly diagnosed patients did (about 1,000).

This clonotype has a count of ten or more. No cognate antigen has been identified for it. No base qualities exist here, and no much larger clone lies one base off it. Trimming removed 4 bases from V and 9 bases from J; the gene matches leave 10 bases unexplained. The germline V gene (reference sequence) yields SEHNR for CDR1 and FQNEAQ for CDR2. Including cysteine and phenylalanine, the CDR3 has 15 amino acids. The only DNA kept is the CDR3, 45 bases in frame from the first base. Receptor amplification or capture employed multiplex PCR. The run used an Illumina HiSeq 4000. To build TCR beta libraries, CDR3 regions were amplified by Arm-PCR using iRepertoire HTBI primers. Before sequencing, the PCR products underwent gel purification. The paper's data handling went like this. Gene usage analysis of CDR3 amino acid clonotypes relied on the 55 to 80 TRBV and over 13 TRBJ segments identified across samples. COPE and FqMerger were used to merge filtered high-quality paired reads into contigs. BLAST was used to align contigs to IMGT TRBV, TRBD and TRBJ reference genes, and CDR3 was defined according to IMGT. Clonotypes above 0.1% frequency were classified as highly expanded clones. Shannon entropy served as the measure of repertoire diversity, while the Gini coefficient captured V-J evenness. Public clonotypes were defined as clonotypes shared by more than one individual. The public reads were reanalyzed by TCRdb: fastp trimming at Q25, MiXCR alignment, in-frame beta chains only. A single entry per CDR3 protein holds the most common genes and DNA from its merged rows. The authors' filters were not applied to this entry. The sample has some 330,000 distinct CDR3 sequences on record, 23% of them singletons. Under 35% of the sample goes to the ten largest clones.

The sample's time point, from its label and the paper: persistent/refractory GD, antithyroid drugs over 5 years with positive TRAb. For both TCR sequencing and RNA sequencing, RNA was extracted from PBMCs using TRIzol. Graves' disease was diagnosed according to American Thyroid Association guidelines. Patients were recruited from an endocrinology department in Xi'an, China. From each patient, roughly 9 milliliters of peripheral blood was collected into an EDTA anticoagulant tube. Ficoll Paque Plus density gradient separation was used to isolate PBMCs, and no additional T cell sorting was done. An Agilent 2100 Bioanalyzer and agarose gel were used to assess RNA quality, and a NanoDrop 2000 was used to measure RNA concentration.

The rearranged chain carries TRBV7-9 and TRBJ2-2; TRBD1 agrees with 8 junctional bases. This specimen was peripheral blood mononuclear cells (PBMCs), taken when the disease was refractory, from a patient treated with antithyroid drugs. This receptor was taken from a woman aged 40 to 55 with Graves disease. Donor details come from another sample of the same person, matched by shared clones. This receptor carries the CDR3 CASSYRGTGDRELFF. The DNA sequence is TGTGCCAGCAGCTATAGAGGGACAGGCGATCGGGAGCTGTTTTTT.